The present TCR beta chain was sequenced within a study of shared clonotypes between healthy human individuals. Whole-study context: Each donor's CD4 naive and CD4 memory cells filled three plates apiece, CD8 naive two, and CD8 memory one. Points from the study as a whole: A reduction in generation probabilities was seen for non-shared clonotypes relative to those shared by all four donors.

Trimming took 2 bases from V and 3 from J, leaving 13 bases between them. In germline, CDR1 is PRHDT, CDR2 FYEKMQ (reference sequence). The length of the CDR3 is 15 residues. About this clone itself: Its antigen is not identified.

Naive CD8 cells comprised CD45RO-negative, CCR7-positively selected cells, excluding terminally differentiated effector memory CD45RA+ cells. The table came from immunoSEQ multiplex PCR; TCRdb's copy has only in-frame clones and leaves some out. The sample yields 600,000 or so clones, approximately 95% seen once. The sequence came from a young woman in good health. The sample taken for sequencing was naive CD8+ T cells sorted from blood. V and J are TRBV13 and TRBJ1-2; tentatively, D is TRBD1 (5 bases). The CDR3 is CASSLWQGRDYGYTF. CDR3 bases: TGTGCCAGCAGCTTATGGCAGGGCCGGGACTATGGCTACACCTTC.